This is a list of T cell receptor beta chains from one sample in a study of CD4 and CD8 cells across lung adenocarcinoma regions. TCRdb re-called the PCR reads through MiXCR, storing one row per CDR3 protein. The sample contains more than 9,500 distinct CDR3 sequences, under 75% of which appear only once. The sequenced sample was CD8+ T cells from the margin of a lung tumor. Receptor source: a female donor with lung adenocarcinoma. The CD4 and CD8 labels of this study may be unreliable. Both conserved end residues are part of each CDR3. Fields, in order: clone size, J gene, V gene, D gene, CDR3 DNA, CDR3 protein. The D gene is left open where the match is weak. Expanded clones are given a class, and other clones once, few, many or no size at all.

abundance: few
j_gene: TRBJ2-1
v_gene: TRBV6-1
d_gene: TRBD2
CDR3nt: TGTGCCAGCAACTTCGAGCTAGCGGTATCCAATGAGCAGTTCTTC
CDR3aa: CASNFELAVSNEQFF

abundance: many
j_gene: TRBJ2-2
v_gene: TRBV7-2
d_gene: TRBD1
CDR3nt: TGTGCCAGCAGCTTAGGTGGGCAGGGGGCATCAGGGGAGCTGTTTTTT
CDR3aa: CASSLGGQGASGELFF

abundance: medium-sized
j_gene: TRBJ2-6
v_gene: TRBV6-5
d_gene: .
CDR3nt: TGTGCCAGCAGTTGGGCTGGGGCCAACGTCCTGACTTTC
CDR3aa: CASSWAGANVLTF

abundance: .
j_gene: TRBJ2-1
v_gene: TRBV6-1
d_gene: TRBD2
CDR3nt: TGTGCCAGCCTGGCACCGGGAGGCGCCTACAATGAGCAGTTCTTC
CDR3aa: CASLAPGGAYNEQFF

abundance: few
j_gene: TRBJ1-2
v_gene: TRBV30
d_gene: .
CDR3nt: TGTGCCTTTACGGGGGGGTCGGAAGCTAACTATGGCTACACCTTC
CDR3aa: CAFTGGSEANYGYTF

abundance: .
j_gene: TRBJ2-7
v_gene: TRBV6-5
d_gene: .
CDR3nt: TGTGCCAGCAGTTACGGCGGGCCACCCTACGAGCAGTACTTC
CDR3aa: CASSYGGPPYEQYF

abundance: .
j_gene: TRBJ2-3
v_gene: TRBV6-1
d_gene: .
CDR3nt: TGTGCCAGCAGCCGAGAAGCCGAGGCAGACATTCAGTACTTT
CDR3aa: CASSREAEADIQYF

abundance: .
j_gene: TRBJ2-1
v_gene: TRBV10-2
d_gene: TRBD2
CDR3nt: TGCGCCAGCAGGGCGTTACTAGCGCACAATGAGCAGTTCTTC
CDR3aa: CASRALLAHNEQFF

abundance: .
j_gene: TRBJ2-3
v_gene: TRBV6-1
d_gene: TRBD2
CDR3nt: TGTGCCAGCAGTGCCAATCTAGCGGGAGGCGACGATACGCAGTATTTT
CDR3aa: CASSANLAGGDDTQYF

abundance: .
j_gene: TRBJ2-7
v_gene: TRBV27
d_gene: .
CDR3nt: TGTGCCAGCAGTTTCCAGCCAGGAGCCTACGAGCAGTACTTC
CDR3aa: CASSFQPGAYEQYF

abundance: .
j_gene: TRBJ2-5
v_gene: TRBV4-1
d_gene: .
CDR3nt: TGCGCCAGCAGCGGGGGGGCCTTAAAGACCCAGTACTTC
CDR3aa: CASSGGALKTQYF

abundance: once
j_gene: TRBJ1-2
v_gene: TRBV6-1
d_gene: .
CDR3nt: TGTGCCAGCCTCATTTGGTATCACCATGGAGCCTTCTTC
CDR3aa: CASLIWYHHGAFF

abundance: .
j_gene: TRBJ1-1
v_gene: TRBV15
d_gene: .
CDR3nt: TGTGCCACCAGCCCGGACAGACTCACTGAAGCTTTCTTT
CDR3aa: CATSPDRLTEAFF

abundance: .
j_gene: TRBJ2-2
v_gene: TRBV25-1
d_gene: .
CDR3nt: TGTGCCAGCAGTGAATATAAAGCCACCGGGGAGCTGTTTTTT
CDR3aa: CASSEYKATGELFF

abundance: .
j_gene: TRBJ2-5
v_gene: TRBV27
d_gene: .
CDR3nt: TGTGCCAGTAGGACAGCCGCGGGGACCCAGTACTTC
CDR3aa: CASRTAAGTQYF

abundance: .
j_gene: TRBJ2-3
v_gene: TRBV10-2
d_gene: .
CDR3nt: TGTGCCAGCAGTGGGGGCCGGGAGCAAGATACGCAGTACTTT
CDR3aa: CASSGGREQDTQYF

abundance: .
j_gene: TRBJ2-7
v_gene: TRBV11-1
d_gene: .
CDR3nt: TGTGCCAGCAGCGCCATGAGCGCTTACTACGAGCAGTACTTC
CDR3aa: CASSAMSAYYEQYF

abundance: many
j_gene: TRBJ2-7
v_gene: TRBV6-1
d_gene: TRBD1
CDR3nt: TGTGCCAGCAGTGTTCGTCCGGGACAGGGAGGCTACGAGCAGTACTTC
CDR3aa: CASSVRPGQGGYEQYF

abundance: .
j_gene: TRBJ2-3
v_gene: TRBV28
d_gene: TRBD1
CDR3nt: TGTGCCAGCAGTGGTGAGCGGACAGGCAGCACAGATACGCAGTATTTT
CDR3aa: CASSGERTGSTDTQYF

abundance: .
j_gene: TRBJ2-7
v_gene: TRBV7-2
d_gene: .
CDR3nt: TGTGCCAGCAGCCTCTGGGTTATGAGAGGTTCCTACGAGCAGTACTTC
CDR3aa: CASSLWVMRGSYEQYF

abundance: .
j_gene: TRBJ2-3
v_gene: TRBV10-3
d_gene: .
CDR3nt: TGTGCGTGCCGCCCTACGGGGCACCGAGCCAAAAACACGCAGTATTTC
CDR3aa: CACRPTGHRAKNTQYF

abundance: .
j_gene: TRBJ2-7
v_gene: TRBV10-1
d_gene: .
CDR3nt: TGCGCGGGGAGCGGGTCCCGTGAGGGGGAGACGCAGTACTTC
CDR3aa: CAGSGSREGETQYF

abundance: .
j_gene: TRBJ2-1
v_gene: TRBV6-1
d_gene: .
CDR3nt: TGTGCCAGCATGGGATGGAGGGGTTATGAGCAGTTCTTC
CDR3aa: CASMGWRGYEQFF

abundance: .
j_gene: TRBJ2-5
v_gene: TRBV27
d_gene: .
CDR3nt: TGTGCGGGCAGTGGGGGCCGTTTCCAAGATACCCAGTATTTC
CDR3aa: CAGSGGRFQDTQYF

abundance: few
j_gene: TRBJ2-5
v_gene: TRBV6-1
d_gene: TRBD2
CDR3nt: TGTGCCAGCAGTGAATCGACACTAGCGGGGGATAAAGAGACCCAGTACTTC
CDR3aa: CASSESTLAGDKETQYF

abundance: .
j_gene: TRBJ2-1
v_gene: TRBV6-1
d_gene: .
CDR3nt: TGTGCCAGCAGGACTGACAGGACCTACAATGAGCAGTTCTTC
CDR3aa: CASRTDRTYNEQFF

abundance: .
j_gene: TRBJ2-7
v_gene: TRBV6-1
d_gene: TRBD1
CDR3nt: TGTGCCAGCAGCGACAGGGGAAGCTCCTACGAGCAGTACTTC
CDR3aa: CASSDRGSSYEQYF

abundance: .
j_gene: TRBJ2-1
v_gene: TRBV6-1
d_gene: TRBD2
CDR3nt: TGTGCCAGCAGTCCCCGGGGTAGCGGGGGGGCCTACAATGAGCAGTTCTTC
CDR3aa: CASSPRGSGGAYNEQFF

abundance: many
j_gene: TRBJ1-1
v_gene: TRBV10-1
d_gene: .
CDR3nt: TGCGCCAGCAACCTCCGGGTGAACACTGAAGCTTTCTTT
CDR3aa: CASNLRVNTEAFF

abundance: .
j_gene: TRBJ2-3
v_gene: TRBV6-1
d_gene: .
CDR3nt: TGTGCCAGCAGGGGGCGTGGCGCGGGGCTGCGTGCCACAAACACGCAGTATTTC
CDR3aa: CASRGRGAGLRATNTQYF

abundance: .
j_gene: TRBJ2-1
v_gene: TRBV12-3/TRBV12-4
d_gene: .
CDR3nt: TGTGCCAGCTGTAGGTGGGACCGAAACAATGAGCAGTTCTTC
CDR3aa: CASCRWDRNNEQFF

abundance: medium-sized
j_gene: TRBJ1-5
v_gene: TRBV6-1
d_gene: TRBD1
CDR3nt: TGTGCCAGCAGGCCGGGACAGGGGGCGGTTCAGCCCCAGCATTTT
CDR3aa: CASRPGQGAVQPQHF

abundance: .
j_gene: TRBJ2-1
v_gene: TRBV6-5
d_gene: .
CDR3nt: TGTGCCAGCAGTTTAAAGGGGGGACGATACAATGAGCAGTTCTTC
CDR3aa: CASSLKGGRYNEQFF

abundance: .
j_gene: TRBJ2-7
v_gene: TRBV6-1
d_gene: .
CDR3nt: TGTGCCAGCAGTGAGGGCCTGTGGAACGAGCAGTACTTC
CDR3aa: CASSEGLWNEQYF

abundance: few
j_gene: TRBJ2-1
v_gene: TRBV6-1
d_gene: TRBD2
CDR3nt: TGTGCCAGCAGTGACCCGGGACTAGCGGGGACTTACTCCTACAATGAGCAGTTCTTC
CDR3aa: CASSDPGLAGTYSYNEQFF

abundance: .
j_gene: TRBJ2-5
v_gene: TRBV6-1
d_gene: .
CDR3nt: TGTGCGGGGCAGGGGGGCGGGGACCAAAAGATTCAGTACTTC
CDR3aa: CAGQGGGDQKIQYF

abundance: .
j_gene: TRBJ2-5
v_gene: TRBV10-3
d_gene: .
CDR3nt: TGTGCCAACCGACAGTACCCACAAGAGACCCAGTACTTC
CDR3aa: CANRQYPQETQYF

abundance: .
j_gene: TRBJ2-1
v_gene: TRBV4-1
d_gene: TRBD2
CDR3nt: TGCGCCAGCAGCCATTGGACTAGCGGCCCCCATGAGCAGTTCTTC
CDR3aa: CASSHWTSGPHEQFF

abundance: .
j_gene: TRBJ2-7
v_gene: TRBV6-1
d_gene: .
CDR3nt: TGTGCCAGCTGCCCCCATCGGGCCCTCTCCTACGAGCAGTACTTC
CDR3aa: CASCPHRALSYEQYF

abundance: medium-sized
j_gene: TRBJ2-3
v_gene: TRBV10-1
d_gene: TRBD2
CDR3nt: TGCGCCAGCAGTGAGTCGATGAGCGGGGGGACAGATACGCAGTATTTT
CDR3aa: CASSESMSGGTDTQYF

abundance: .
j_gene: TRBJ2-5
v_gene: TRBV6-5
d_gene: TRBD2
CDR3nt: TGTGCCAGCAGTTACTCCCGGGGGGACTACCAAGAGACCCAGTACTTC
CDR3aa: CASSYSRGDYQETQYF

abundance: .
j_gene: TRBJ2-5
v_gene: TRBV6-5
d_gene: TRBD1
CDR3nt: TGTGCCAGCAGTTCCGTCCGGGACAGGGTTGGGCAGTACTTC
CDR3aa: CASSSVRDRVGQYF

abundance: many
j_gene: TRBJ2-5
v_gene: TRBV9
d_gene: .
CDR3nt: TGTGCCAGCAGCGTAGGAGGAGGGGAGGAGACCCAGTACTTC
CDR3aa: CASSVGGGEETQYF

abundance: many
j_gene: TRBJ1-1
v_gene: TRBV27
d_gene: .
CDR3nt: TGTGCCAGCAGTCACCCCAAGGGCGGGGGTCGAATCTTGATTGGCACTGAAGCTTTCTTT
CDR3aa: CASSHPKGGGRILIGTEAFF

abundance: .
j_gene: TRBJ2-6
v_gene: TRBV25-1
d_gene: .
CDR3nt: TGTGCCAGCAGAGGTGATGGGGCCAACGTCCTGACTTTC
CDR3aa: CASRGDGANVLTF

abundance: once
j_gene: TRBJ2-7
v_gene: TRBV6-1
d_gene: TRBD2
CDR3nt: TGTGCCAGCAGGGGGAGTAGCGGGGGGGTGCGAGCCAAAAATACGCAGTACTTC
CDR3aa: CASRGSSGGVRAKNTQYF

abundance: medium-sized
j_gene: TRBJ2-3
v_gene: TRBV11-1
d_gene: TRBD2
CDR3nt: TGTGCCAGCAGCCCCCGGGGGGTGTCCAGACGAACAGATACGCAGTATTTT
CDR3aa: CASSPRGVSRRTDTQYF

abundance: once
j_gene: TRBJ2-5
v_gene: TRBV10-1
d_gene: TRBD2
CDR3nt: TGCGCGAGCAGCGGGGTGCGGGACGGAGAGACCCAGTACTTC
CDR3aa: CASSGVRDGETQYF

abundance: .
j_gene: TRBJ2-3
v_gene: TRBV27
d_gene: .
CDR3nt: TGTGCCAGCAGTTGGGGCAGCCCCGATACGCAGTATTTT
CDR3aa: CASSWGSPDTQYF

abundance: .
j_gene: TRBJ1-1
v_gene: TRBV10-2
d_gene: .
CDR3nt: TGCGCCAGCAGTAGAAACACGAACACTGAAGCTTTCTTT
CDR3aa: CASSRNTNTEAFF

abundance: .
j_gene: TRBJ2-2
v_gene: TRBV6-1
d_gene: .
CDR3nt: TGTGCCAGCAAAGGGGCAGGGAGTACAGATGAGCAGTTTTTT
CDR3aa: CASKGAGSTDEQFF

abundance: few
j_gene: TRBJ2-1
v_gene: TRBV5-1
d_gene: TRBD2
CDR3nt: TGCGCCAGCAGCTTGAACAGCGGGGGGGCCTATGAGCAGTTCTTC
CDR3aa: CASSLNSGGAYEQFF

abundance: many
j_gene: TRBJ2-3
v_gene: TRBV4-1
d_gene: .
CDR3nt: TGCGCCAGCAGCCAAGAGTCAGATACGCAGTATTTT
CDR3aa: CASSQESDTQYF

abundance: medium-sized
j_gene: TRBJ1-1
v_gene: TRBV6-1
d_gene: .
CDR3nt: TGTGCCAGCAGAGCCGTGGACAGACACACTGAAGCTTTCTTT
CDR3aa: CASRAVDRHTEAFF

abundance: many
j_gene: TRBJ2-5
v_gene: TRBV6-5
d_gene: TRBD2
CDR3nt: TGTGCCAGCAGTTTTTCTACCGGGACTAGCGGGGAAGAGACCCAGTACTTC
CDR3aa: CASSFSTGTSGEETQYF